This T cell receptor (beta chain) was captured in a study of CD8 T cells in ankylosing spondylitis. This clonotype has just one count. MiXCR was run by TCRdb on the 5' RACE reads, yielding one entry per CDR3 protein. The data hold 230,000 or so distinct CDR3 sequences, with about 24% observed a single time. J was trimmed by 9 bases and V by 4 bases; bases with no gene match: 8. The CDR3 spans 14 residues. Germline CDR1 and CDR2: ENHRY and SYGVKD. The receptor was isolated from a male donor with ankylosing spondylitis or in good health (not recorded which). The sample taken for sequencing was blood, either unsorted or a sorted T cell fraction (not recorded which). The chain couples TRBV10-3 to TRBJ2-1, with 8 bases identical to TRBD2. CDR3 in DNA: TGTGCCATCAGTGTCGGGGGGGCCAGGAGTGAGCAGTTCTTC. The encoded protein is CAISVGGARSEQFF.